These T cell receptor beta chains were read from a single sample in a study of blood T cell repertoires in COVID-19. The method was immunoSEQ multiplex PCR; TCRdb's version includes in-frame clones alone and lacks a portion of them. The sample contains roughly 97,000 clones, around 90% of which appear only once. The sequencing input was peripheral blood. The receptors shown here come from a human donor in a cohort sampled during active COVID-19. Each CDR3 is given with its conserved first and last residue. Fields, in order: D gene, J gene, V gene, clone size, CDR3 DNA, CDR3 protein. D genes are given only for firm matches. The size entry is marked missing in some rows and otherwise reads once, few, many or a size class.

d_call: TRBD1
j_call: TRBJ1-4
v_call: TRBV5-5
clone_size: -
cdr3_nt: TGTGCCAGCAGACAGGGACAGGGGTTTAGAACTAATGAAAAACTGTTTTTT
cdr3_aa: CASRQGQGFRTNEKLFF

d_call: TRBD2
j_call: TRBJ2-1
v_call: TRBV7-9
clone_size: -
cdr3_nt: TGTGCCAGCAGCTTTGGACTAGCCCAGATTTCCTACAATGAGCAGTTCTTC
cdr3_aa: CASSFGLAQISYNEQFF

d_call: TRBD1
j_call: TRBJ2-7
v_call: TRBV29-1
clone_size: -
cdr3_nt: TGCAGCGTTGAAGTCAGCGGGACAGGGGATTACGAGCAGTACTTC
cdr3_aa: CSVEVSGTGDYEQYF

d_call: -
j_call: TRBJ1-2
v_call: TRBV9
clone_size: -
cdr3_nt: TGTGCCAGCAGCGTAGAAGTGATGACTTCTGGCTACACCTTC
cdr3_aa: CASSVEVMTSGYTF

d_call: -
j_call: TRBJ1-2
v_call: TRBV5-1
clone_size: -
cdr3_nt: TGCGCCAGCAGCTTGGAGAGTGCGAGCTACACCTTC
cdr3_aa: CASSLESASYTF

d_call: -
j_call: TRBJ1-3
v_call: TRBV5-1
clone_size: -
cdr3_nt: TGCGCCAGCTCCAGGGGAGCCTCTGGAAACACCATATATTTT
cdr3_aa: CASSRGASGNTIYF

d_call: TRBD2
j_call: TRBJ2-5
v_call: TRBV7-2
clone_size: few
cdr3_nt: TGTGCCAGCAGTCACCACTCCGGGGGGGGGCCGGGAGAGACCCAGTACTTC
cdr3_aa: CASSHHSGGGPGETQYF

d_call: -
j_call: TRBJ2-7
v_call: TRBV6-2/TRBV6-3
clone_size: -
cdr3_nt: TGTGCCAGCAGTTACCTACAGGGACCCTACGAGCAGTACTTC
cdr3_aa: CASSYLQGPYEQYF

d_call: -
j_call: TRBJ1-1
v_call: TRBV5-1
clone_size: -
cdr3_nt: TGCGCCAGCAGACTAGAACAGGGGAACACTGAAGCTTTCTTT
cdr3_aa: CASRLEQGNTEAFF

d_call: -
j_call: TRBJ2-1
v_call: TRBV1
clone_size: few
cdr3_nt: TGCACCAGCAGCCACACTCCTGAGCAGTTCTTC
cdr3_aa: CTSSHTPEQFF

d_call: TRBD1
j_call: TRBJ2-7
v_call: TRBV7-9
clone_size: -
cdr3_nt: TGTGCCAGCAGTTTCCCCGGACAGGGCTGGCACGAGCAGTACTTC
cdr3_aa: CASSFPGQGWHEQYF

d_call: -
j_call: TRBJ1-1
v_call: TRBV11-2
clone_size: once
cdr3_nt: TGTGCCAGCAGCTTAGCACCCTACGCTGAAGCTTTCTTT
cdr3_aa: CASSLAPYAEAFF

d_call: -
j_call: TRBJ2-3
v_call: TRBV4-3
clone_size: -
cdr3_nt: TGCGCCAGCAGCCAAGAATGGAGGATGGCGGGAACTAGCACAGATACGCAGTATTTT
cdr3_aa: CASSQEWRMAGTSTDTQYF

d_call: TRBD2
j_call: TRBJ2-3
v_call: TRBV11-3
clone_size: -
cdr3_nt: TGTGCCAGCAGCCCCCGGCGGGGGGGCCGAGATACGCAGTATTTT
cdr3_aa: CASSPRRGGRDTQYF

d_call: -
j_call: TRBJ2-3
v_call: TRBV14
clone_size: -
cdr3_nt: TGTGCCAGCAGCCTTAGTTCAGATACGCAGTATTTT
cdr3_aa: CASSLSSDTQYF

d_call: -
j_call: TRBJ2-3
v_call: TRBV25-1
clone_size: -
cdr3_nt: TGTGCCAGCAGTCACGGGGTAGTGGATACGCAGTATTTT
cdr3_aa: CASSHGVVDTQYF

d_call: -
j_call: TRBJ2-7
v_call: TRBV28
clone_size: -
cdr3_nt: TGTGCCAGCAGTTTGGGACAAGGGGATGGCTACGAGCAGTACTTC
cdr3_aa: CASSLGQGDGYEQYF

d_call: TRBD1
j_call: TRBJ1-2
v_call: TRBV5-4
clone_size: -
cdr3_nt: TGTGCCAGCAGCCCGGACAGGGCTAACTATGGCTACACCTTC
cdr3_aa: CASSPDRANYGYTF

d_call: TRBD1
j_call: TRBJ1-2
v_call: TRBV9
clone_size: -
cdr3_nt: TGTGCCAGCAGCGCGGGACAGGCGGGCTATGGCTACACCTTC
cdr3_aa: CASSAGQAGYGYTF

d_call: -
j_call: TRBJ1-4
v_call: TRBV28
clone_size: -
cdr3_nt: -
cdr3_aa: CASSFGPGTFF

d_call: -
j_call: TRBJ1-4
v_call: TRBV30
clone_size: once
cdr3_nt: TGTGCCTGGAGTGTATATGCAACTAATGAAAAACTGTTTTTT
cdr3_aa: CAWSVYATNEKLFF

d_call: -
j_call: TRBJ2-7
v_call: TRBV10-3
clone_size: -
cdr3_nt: TGTGCCATCAGTGATTTACAGTTCAGCTCCTACGAGCAGTACTTC
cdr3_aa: CAISDLQFSSYEQYF

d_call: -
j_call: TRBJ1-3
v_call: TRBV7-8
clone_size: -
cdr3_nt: TGTGCCAGCAGCCCCTACGGAAACACCATATATTTT
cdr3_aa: CASSPYGNTIYF

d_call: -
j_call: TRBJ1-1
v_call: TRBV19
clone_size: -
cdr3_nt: TGTGCCAGCGGCACTGAAGCTTTCTTT
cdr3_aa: CASGTEAFF

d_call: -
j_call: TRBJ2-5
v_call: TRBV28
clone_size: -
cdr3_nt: TGTGCCAGCAGTGGATCAGTCCCAGGGTTCTACCAAGAGACCCAGTACTTC
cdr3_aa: CASSGSVPGFYQETQYF

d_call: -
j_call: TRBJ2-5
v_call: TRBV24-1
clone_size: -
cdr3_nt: TGTGCCACCGCCGACTGGATGAAAGAGACCCAGTACTTC
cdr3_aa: CATADWMKETQYF

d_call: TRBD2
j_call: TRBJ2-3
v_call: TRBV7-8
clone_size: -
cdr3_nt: TGTGCCAGCAGCGCCCAGCGGGGCCCCACAGATACGCAGTATTTT
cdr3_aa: CASSAQRGPTDTQYF

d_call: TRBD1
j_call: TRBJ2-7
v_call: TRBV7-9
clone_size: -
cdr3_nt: TGTGCCAGCAGCTTACCGGGACAGCACTACGAGCAGTACTTC
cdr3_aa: CASSLPGQHYEQYF

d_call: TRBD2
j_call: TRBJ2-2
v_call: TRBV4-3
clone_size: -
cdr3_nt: TGCGCCAGCAGCCTCGGGGGGGGCACCGGGGAGCTGTTTTTT
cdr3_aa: CASSLGGGTGELFF

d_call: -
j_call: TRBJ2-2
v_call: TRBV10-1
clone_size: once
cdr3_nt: TGCGCCAGCAGTTTAAGCGGCACCGGGGAGCTGTTTTTT
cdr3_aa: CASSLSGTGELFF

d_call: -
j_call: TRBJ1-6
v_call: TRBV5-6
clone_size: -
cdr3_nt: TGTGCCAGCAGCTTGGCCAACACTTCACCCCTCCACTTT
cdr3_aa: CASSLANTSPLHF

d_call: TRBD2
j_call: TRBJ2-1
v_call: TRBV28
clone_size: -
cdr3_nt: TGTGCCAGCATCTCGGGGGGTGCTCAGGGCTACAATGAGCAGTTCTTC
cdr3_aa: CASISGGAQGYNEQFF

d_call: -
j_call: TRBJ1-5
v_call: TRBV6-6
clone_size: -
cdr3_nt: TGTGCCAGCAACCCGGTGGGGCCCCAGCCCCAGCATTTT
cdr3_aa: CASNPVGPQPQHF

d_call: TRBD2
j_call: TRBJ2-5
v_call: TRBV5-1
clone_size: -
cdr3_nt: TGCGCCAGCAGCTTAACCGGGACTAGCCCACTCCAAGAGACCCAGTACTTC
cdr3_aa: CASSLTGTSPLQETQYF

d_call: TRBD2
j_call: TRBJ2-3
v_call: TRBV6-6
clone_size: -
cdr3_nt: TGTGCCAGCACCTCCCTGGAGCGGGGGGGCCCGGATACGCAGTATTTT
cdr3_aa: CASTSLERGGPDTQYF

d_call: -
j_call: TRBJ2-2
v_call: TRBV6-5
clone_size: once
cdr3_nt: TGTGCCGCCCATGAGGGGACAAGGGCCACCGGGGAGCTGTTTTTT
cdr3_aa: CAAHEGTRATGELFF

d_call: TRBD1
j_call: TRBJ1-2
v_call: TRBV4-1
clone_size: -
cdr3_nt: TGCGCCAGCAGCCCCGACAGGGGCTATGGCTACACCTTC
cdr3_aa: CASSPDRGYGYTF

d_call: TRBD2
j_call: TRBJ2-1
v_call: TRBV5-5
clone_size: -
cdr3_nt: TGTGCCAGCAGCCCGGGACTAGAGGGGTACAATGAGCAGTTCTTC
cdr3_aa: CASSPGLEGYNEQFF

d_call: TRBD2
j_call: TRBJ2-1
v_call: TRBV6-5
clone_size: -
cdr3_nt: TGTGCCAGCAGGGGAGCGGGGGGCGGTTACAATGAGCAGTTCTTC
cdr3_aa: CASRGAGGGYNEQFF

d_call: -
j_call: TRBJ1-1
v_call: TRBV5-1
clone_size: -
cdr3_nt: TGCGCCAGCAGCGAAAAAAACAGGGATTACACTGAAGCTTTCTTT
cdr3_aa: CASSEKNRDYTEAFF

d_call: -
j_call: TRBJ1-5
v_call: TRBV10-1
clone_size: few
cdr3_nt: TGCGCCAGCAGTGACGGAGATCAGCCCCAGCATTTT
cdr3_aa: CASSDGDQPQHF

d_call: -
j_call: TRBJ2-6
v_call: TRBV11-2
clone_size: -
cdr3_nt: TGTGCCAGCAGCCACAGGGATTCTGGGGCCAACGTCCTGACTTTC
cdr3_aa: CASSHRDSGANVLTF

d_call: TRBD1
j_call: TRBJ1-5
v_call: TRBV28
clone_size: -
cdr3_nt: TGTGCCAGCAGTTTAGGATATTTCGACAGGGGTGAAAGCAATCAGCCCCAGCATTTT
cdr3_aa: CASSLGYFDRGESNQPQHF

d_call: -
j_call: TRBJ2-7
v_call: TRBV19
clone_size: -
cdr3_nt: TGTGCCAGTAGTATCGGCGGGCAAACCTCCTACGAGCAGTACTTC
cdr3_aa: CASSIGGQTSYEQYF

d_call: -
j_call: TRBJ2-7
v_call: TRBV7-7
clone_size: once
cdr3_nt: TGTGCCAGCAGCCCAGGACCGGACAGCTCCTACGAGCAGTACTTC
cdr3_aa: CASSPGPDSSYEQYF

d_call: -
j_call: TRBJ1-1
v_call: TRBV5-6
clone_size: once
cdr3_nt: TGTGCCAGCAGCTCAGGAGGGGTCACTGAAGCTTTCTTT
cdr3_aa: CASSSGGVTEAFF

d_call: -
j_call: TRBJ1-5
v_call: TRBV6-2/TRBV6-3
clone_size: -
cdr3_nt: TGTGCCAGCAGCCAAAGAAGACCAGGGGAGGGAAGCAATCAGCCCCAGCATTTT
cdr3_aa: CASSQRRPGEGSNQPQHF

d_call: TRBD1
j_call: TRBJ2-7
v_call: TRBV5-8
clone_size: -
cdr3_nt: TGTGCCAGCAGAACACCGCCCGGGACAGGGCTCGAGCAGTACTTC
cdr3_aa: CASRTPPGTGLEQYF

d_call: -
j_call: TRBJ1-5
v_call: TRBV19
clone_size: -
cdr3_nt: TGTGCCAGTAGTATCCACTCAGGGACTAATCAGCCCCAGCATTTT
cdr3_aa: CASSIHSGTNQPQHF

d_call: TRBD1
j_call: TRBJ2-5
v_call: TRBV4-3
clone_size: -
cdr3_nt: TGCGCCAGCAGCCGACAGGGATGGGAGACCCAGTACTTC
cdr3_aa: CASSRQGWETQYF

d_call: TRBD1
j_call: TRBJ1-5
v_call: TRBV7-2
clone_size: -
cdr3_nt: TGTGCCAGCAGCACCCCACAGGGGTCCCAGCATTTT
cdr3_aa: CASSTPQGSQHF

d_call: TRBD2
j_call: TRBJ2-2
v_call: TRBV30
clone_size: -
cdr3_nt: TGTGCCTGGAGTGGTTCTAGCGGGACAATAAAGGGGGTCCCCGGGGAGCTGTTTTTT
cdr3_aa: CAWSGSSGTIKGVPGELFF

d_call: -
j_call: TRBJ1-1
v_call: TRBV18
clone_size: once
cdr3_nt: TGTGCCAGCTCACCATTATCTGGGGGCACACTGAACACTGAAGCTTTCTTT
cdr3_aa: CASSPLSGGTLNTEAFF

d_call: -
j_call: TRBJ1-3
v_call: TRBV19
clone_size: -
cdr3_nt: TGTGCCAGTAGTACCGGGACAAACTCTGGAAACACCATATATTTT
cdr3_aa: CASSTGTNSGNTIYF

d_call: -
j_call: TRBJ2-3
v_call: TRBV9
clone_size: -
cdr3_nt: TGTGCCAGCAGCCTAACGGACACAGTCCCAGACACAGATACGCAGTATTTT
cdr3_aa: CASSLTDTVPDTDTQYF

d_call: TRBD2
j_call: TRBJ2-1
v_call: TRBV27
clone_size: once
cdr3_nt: TGTGCCAGCAGTTTATCAGGACTAGGAACTCCCTACAATGAGCAGTTCTTC
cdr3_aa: CASSLSGLGTPYNEQFF

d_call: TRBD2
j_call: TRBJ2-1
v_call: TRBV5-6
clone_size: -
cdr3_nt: TGTGCCAGCAGCTGGTGGACTAGCGGTTACAATGAGCAGTTCTTC
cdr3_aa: CASSWWTSGYNEQFF

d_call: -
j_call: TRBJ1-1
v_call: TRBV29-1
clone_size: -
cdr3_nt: TGCAGCGTAGCGTTAACGGTGAACACTGAAGCTTTCTTT
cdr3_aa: CSVALTVNTEAFF

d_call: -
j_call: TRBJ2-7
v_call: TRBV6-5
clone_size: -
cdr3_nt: TGTGCCAGCAGTTACGGCAGGGGTTTCTACGAGCAGTACTTC
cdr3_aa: CASSYGRGFYEQYF

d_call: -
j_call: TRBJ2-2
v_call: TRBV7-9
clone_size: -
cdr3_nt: TGTGCCAGCAGCACTTCGCCAGGGGCTATCGGGGAGCTGTTTTTT
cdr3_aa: CASSTSPGAIGELFF